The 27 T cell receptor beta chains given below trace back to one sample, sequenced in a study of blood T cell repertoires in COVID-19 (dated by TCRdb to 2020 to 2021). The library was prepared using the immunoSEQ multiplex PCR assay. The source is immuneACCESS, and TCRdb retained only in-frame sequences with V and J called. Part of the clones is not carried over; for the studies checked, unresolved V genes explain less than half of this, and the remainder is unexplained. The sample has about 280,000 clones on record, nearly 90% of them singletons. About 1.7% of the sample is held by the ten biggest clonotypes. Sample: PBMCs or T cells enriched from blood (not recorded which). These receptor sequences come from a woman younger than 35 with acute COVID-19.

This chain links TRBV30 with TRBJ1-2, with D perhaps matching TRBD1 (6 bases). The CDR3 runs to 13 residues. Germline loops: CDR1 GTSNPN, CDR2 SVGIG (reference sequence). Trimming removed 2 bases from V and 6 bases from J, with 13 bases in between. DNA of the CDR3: TGTGCCTGGAGTTATACAGGGTACGATGGCTACACCTTC. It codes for CAWSYTGYDGYTF.

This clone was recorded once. The CDR3 reads CASSPLPGHTGELFF. DNA of the CDR3: TGTGCCAGCAGTCCCCTCCCCGGTCACACCGGGGAGCTGTTTTTT. This chain links TRBV27 with TRBJ2-2; unclear D gene. V was shortened by 5 bases and J by 3 bases, with 13 bases between the two germline ends. The CDR3 runs 15 residues. From germline, CDR1 is MNHEY and CDR2 SMNVEV (reference sequence).

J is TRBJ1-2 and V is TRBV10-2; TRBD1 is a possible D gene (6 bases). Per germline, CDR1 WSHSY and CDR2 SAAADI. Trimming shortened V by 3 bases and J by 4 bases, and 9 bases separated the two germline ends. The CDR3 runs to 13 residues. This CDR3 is CASSDPTGYGYTF. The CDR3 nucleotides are TGCGCCAGCAGTGACCCGACAGGCTATGGCTACACCTTC.

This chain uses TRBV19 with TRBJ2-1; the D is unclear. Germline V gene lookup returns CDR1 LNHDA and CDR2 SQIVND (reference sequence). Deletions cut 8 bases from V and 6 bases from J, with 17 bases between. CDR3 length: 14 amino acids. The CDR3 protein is CASSQSYTSNEQFF. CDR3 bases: TGTGCCAGTTCCCAGTCTTATACCTCCAATGAGCAGTTCTTC.

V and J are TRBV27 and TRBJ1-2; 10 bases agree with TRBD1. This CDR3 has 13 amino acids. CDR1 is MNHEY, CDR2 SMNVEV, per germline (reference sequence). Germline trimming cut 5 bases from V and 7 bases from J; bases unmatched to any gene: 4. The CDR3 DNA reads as TGTGCCAGCAGTCCGGGGGACAGGGGTGGCTACACCTTC. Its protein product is CASSPGDRGGYTF.

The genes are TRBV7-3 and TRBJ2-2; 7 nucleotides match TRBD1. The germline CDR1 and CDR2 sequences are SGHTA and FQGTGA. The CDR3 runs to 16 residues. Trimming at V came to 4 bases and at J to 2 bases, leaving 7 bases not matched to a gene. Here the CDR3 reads CASSSRQGENTGELFF. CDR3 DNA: TGTGCCAGCAGCTCACGACAGGGTGAAAACACCGGGGAGCTGTTTTTT.

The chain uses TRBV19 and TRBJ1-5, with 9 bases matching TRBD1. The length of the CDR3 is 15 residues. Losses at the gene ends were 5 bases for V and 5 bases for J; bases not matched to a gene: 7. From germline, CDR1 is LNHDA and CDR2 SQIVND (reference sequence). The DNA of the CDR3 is TGTGCCAGTAGTGAACAGGGGGCGATTTATCAGCCCCAGCATTTT. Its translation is CASSEQGAIYQPQHF.

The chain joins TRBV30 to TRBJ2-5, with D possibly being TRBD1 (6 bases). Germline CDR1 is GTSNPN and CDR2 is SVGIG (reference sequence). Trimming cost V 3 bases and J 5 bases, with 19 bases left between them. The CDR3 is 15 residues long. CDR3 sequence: CAWSDTGTPRETQYF. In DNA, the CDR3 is TGTGCCTGGAGCGACACAGGGACCCCACGGGAGACCCAGTACTTC.

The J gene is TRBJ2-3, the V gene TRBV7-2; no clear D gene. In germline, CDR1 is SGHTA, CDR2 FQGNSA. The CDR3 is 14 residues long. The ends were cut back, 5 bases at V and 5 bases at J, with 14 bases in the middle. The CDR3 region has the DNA TGTGCCAGCAGCAGCCCACTCCCGGGAGATACGCAGTATTTT. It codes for CASSSPLPGDTQYF.

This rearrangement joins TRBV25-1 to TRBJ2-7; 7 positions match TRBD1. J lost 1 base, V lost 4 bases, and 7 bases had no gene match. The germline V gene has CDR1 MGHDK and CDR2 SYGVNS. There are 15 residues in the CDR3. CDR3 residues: CASSASGTESYEQYF. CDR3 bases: TGTGCCAGCAGTGCATCCGGGACAGAGTCCTACGAGCAGTACTTC.

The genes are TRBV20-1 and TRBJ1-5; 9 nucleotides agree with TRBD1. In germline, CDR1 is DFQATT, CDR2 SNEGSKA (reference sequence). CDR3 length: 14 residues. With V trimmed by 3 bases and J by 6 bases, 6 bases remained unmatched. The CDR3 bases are TGCAGTGCTAGTTCACCACAGGGGGCTCAGCCCCAGCATTTT. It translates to CSASSPQGAQPQHF.

The chain's CDR3 is CASSQGLDIREGPNTGELFF. The DNA for the CDR3 is TGTGCCAGCAGCCAAGGCCTAGATATTCGGGAGGGCCCGAACACCGGGGAGCTGTTTTTT. This chain connects TRBV14 to TRBJ2-2, with TRBD2 matching over 8 bases. Germline V CDR1 and CDR2: SGHDN, FVKESK. J gave up 0 bases and V 1 base, and 13 bases lay outside the gene matches. The length of the CDR3 is 20 residues.

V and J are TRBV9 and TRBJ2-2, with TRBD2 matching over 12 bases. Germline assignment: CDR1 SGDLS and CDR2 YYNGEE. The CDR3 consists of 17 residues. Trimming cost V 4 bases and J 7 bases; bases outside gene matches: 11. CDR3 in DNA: TGTGCCAGCAGCCCGGGTGGGCTAGCGGGAGGGAGCGGGGAGCTGTTTTTT. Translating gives CASSPGGLAGGSGELFF.

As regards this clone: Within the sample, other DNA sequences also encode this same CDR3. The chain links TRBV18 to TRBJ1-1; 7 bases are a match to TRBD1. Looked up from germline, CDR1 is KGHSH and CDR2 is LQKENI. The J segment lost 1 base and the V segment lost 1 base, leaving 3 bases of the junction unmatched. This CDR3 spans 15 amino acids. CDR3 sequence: CASSPRTGENTEAFF. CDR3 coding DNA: TGTGCCAGCTCACCACGTACAGGGGAGAACACTGAAGCTTTCTTT. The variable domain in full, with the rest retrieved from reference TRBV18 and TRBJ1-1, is NAGVMQNPRHLVRRRGQEARLRCSPMKGHSHVYWYRQLPEEGLKFMVYLQKENIIDESGMPKERFSAEFPKEGPSILRIQQVVRGDSAAYFCASSPRTGENTEAFFGQGTRLTVV.

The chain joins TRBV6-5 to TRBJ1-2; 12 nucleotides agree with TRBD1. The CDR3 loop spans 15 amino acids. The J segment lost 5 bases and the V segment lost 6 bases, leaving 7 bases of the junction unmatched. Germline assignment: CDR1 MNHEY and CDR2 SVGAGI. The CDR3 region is CASRRGQGALYGYTF. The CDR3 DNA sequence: TGTGCCAGCAGGAGGGGACAGGGGGCACTTTATGGCTACACCTTC.

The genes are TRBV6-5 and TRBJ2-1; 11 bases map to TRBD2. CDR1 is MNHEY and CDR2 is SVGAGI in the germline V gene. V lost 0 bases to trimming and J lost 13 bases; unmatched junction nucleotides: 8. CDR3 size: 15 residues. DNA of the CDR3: TGTGCCAGCAGTTACTCGCTTAGTAGCGGGAGGGCCCAGTTCTTC. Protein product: CASSYSLSSGRAQFF.

The CDR3 region is CASSSGLAGFSYNEQFF. The CDR3 region has the DNA TGTGCCAGCAGTTCGGGACTAGCGGGGTTCTCCTACAATGAGCAGTTCTTC. V gene TRBV6-2 or TRBV6-3 combines with J gene TRBJ2-1; TRBD2 matches 13 bases. Per the germline V gene, CDR1 is MNHEY and CDR2 is SVGEGT. The CDR3 loop spans 17 amino acids. The ends lost 4 bases at V and 0 bases at J; junction bases unmatched: 3.

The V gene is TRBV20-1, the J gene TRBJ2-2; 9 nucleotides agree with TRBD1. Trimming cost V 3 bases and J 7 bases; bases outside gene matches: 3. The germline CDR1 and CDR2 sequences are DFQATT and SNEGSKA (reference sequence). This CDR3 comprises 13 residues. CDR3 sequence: CSASATGGGELFF. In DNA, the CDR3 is TGCAGTGCTAGTGCGACAGGGGGCGGGGAGCTGTTTTTT.

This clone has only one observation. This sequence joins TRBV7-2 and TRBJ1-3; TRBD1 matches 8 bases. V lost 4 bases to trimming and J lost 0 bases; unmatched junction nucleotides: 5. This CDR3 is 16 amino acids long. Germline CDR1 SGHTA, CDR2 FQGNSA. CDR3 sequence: CASSWGTGYSGNTIYF. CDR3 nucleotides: TGTGCCAGCAGCTGGGGGACAGGCTACTCTGGAAACACCATATATTTT.

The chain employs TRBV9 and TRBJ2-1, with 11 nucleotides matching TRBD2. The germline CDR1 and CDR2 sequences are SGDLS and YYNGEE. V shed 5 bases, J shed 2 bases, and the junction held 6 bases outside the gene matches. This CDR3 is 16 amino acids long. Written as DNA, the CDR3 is TGTGCCAGCAGTCTTAGCGGGAGGGGGGCCTACAATGAGCAGTTCTTC. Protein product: CASSLSGRGAYNEQFF.

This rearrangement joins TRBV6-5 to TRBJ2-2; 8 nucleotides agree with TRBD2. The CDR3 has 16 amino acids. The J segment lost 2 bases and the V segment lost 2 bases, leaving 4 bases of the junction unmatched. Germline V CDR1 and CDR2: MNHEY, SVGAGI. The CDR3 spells CASSYEAGANTGELFF. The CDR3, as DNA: TGTGCCAGCAGTTACGAAGCGGGGGCCAACACCGGGGAGCTGTTTTTT.

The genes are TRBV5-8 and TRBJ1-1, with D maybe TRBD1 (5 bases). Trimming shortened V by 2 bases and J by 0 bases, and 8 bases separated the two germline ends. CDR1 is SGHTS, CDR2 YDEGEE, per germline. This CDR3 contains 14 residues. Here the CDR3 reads CASSFEGVNTEAFF. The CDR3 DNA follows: TGTGCCAGCAGCTTTGAAGGGGTGAACACTGAAGCTTTCTTT.

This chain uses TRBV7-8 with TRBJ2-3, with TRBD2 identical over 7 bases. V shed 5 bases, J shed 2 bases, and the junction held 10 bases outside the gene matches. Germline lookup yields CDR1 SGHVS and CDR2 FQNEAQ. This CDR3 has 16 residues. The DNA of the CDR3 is TGTGCCAGCAGCGTCCGACTAGCTCTGGACACAGATACGCAGTATTTT. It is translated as CASSVRLALDTDTQYF.

CDR3 sequence reads: CASSQRTGSWFF. In DNA form, the CDR3 reads TGTGCCAGCAGCCAACGAACAGGTTCGTGGTTCTTC. The rearrangement links TRBV3-1 (or the pseudogene TRBV3-2) to TRBJ2-1, with a tentative D call TRBD1 (5 bases). V lost 2 bases to trimming and J lost 15 bases, with 14 bases between them. The CDR3 has 12 amino acids. Germline V gene sequence: CDR1 LGHDT, CDR2 YNNKEL (reference sequence).

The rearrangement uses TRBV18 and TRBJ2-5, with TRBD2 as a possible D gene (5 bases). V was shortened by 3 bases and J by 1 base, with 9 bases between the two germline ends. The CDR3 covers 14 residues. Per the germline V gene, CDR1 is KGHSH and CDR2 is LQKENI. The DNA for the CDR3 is TGTGCCAGCTCACCGGGAGCAGGCCAAGAGACCCAGTACTTC. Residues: CASSPGAGQETQYF.

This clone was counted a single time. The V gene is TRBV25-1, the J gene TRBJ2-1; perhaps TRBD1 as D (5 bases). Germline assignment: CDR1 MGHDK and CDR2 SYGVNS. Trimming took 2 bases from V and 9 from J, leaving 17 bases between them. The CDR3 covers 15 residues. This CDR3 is CASSEQLGVYGEQFF. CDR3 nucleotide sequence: TGTGCCAGCAGTGAACAGTTAGGGGTGTATGGTGAGCAGTTCTTC. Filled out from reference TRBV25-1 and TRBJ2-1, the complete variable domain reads EADIYQTPRYLVIGTGKKITLECSQTMGHDKMYWYQQDPGMELHLIHYSYGVNSTEKGDLSSESTVSRIRTEHFPLTLESARPSHTSQYLCASSEQLGVYGEQFFGPGTRLTVL.

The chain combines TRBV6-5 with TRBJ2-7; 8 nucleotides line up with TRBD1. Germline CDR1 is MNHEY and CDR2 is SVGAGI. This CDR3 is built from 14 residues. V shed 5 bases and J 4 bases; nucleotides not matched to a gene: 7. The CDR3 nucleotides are TGTGCCAGCAGTCAACACAGGGGGTGGTACGAGCAGTACTTC. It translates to CASSQHRGWYEQYF.